The source of this T cell receptor (beta chain) is a study of T-cell reconstitution after alpha-beta-depleted transplantation in children. Whole-study findings and limits: Roughly two months post-transplant, alpha-beta T cells reportedly originated from several hundred graft clones that had expanded. Surviving thymic progenitors and recipient T cells were the source of high TCRbeta diversity at day 60 in some patients. The main origin of T-cell counts and diversity one year after transplant was newly produced T cells.

In regard to this clonotype: Its antigen remains unknown.

The CDR3 spans 14 residues. From germline, CDR1 is LGHDT and CDR2 YNNKEL (reference sequence). V was cut by 2 bases and J by 0 bases, with 2 bases left in between. Using unique molecular identifiers, the investigators prepared the TCRbeta library. TCRdb fed the PCR reads into MiXCR, producing one record per CDR3 protein. Of 350,000 to 500,000 distinct CDR3 sequences in the sample, approximately 41% were seen once. The V and J genes are TRBV3-1 and TRBJ2-6; no reliable D call. The sample consisted of PBMCs, taken before TCRalphabeta/CD19-depleted stem cell transplant. This TCR was recovered from a girl aged 2-10 years with aplastic anemia, due to receive a stem cell transplant. CDR3 in DNA: TGTGCCAGCAGCCAAAGCTCTGGGGCCAACGTCCTGACTTTC. It specifies CASSQSSGANVLTF.